This T cell receptor beta chain comes out of a study of blood T cells in healthy people across ages. General study findings and limits: It was not possible, with unsorted PBMCs, to conclusively compare naive and antigen-experienced cells.

Ten or more counts support this clonotype. Its antigen is currently unknown. One base away lies a much larger clone, so this may be a sequencing read error. V gave up 6 bases and J gave up 4 bases, with 13 bases separating them. Germline V gene sequence: CDR1 DFQATT, CDR2 SNEGSKA (reference sequence). The CDR3 length is 12 residues. Primed by a sample-barcoded 5' primer and a J-beta primer mix, a second PCR proceeded for 7 to 11 cycles. Each cDNA molecule, via a template-switch adaptor with 12 random nucleotides, was tagged. Every sample produced at least 2.5 million CDR3-containing paired-end reads. TCRdb reprocessed the 5' RACE reads with MiXCR, giving one entry per CDR3 protein. The sample contains 1.5 million to 2 million distinct CDR3 sequences, about 30% of which appear only once. PBMCs, at least 6.5 million per sample, were isolated.

This TCR came from a woman aged 30 to 39 in good health. Source material: blood. The V call is TRBV20-1, the J call TRBJ2-7; perhaps TRBD2 as D (7 bases). CDR3: CSAGGAGYEQYF. The DNA for the CDR3 is TGCAGTGCGGGGGGGGCTGGATACGAGCAGTACTTC.